This entry describes one T cell receptor beta chain. One junction end disagrees with the germline gene, perhaps due to a read error. This specimen comes from a study of OX40 agonist ivuxolimab in advanced cancers. For the study at large: Ivuxolimab, which is an agonistic anti-OX40 (CD134) antibody, was administered to the patients. Patients in dose escalation had liver, melanoma, kidney or head and neck cancers.

Sequenced by immunoSEQ multiplex PCR; TCRdb stores in-frame clones only, minus some. The table includes some 50,000 clones, over 65% detected once. The source is an adult with an advanced solid tumor such as melanoma, head and neck, liver or kidney cancer. Source: CD4+ or CD8+ T cells sorted from blood, taken in a trial of the OX40 agonist ivuxolimab.

Here the CDR3 DNA reads TGTGCCATGAGTGGAACGACGGGACAGGTGAACACCGGGGAGCTGTTTTTT. This gives the protein CAMSGTTGQVNTGELFF. V is TRBV10-3 and J is TRBJ2-2, with 8 positions matching TRBD1. Looked up from germline, CDR1 is ENHRY and CDR2 is SYGVKD. The CDR3 extends over 17 amino acids.